This T cell receptor beta chain appears in the sequencing data of a study of control samples from healthy donors and cancer patients. Measured with immunoSEQ multiplex PCR; TCRdb has only the in-frame clones, and not every one. The data contain around 94,000 clones, around 83% of them singletons. The sequencing sample was made of blood. The receptor's source is a woman between 45 and 60 years old in good health.

The CDR3 spells CASSEWSNTGELFF. CDR3 bases: TGTGCCAGCAGTGAATGGTCGAACACCGGGGAGCTGTTTTTT. The chain carries TRBV2 and TRBJ2-2; unclear D gene. The CDR3 sequence is 14 residues long. The germline V and J ends were trimmed by 2 bases and 0 bases, with 4 bases remaining between them. CDR1 and CDR2 from the germline V gene are SNHLY and FYNNEI.